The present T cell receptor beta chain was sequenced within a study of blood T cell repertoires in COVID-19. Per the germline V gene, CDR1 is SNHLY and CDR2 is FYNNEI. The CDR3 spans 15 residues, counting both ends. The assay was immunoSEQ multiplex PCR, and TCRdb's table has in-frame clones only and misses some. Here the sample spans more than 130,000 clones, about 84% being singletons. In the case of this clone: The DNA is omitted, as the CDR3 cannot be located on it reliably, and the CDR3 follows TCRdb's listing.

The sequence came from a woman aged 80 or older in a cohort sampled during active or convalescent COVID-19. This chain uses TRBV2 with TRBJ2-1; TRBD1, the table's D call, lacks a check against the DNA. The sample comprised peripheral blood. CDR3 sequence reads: CASSTSTGAYNEQFF.